This T cell receptor beta chain emerged from a study of blood T cells in healthy people across ages. The germline gives CDR1 MDHEN, CDR2 SYDVKM. Trimming left V 7 bases short and J 0 bases short, with 15 bases between. The CDR3 covers 16 residues. Study-wide findings and caveats: Per-million-T-cell TCR beta diversity fell roughly linearly with age. Possibly confounding the expanded clonotype changes was the fact that donor CMV status was unknown.

This clonotype was observed a handful of times. What it binds is not known. A minimum of 7 million PBMCs was isolated per sample. For the second PCR, which ran for about 6 to 11 cycles, a sample-barcoded 5' primer and a J-beta primer mix were used. A 12-random-nucleotide template-switch adaptor tagged each cDNA molecule. TCRdb processed the 5' RACE reads anew with MiXCR; each CDR3 protein has one entry. The sample contains around 1,900,000 distinct CDR3 sequences, roughly 43% of which appear only once. Sample: blood. The chain has TRBV28 and TRBJ1-4; D gene ambiguous. The TCR originated in a human donor in good health. The CDR3 DNA reads as TGTGCCAGCATCTCCAAATTCGGGACAACTAATGAAAAACTGTTTTTT. Amino acid sequence: CASISKFGTTNEKLFF. Combining the CDR3 with reference TRBV28 and TRBJ1-4 gives the whole variable domain DVKVTQSSRYLVKRTGEKVFLECVQDMDHENMFWYRQDPGLGLRLIYFSYDVKMKEKGDIPEGYSVSREKKERFSLILESASTNQTSMYLCASISKFGTTNEKLFFGSGTQLSVL.